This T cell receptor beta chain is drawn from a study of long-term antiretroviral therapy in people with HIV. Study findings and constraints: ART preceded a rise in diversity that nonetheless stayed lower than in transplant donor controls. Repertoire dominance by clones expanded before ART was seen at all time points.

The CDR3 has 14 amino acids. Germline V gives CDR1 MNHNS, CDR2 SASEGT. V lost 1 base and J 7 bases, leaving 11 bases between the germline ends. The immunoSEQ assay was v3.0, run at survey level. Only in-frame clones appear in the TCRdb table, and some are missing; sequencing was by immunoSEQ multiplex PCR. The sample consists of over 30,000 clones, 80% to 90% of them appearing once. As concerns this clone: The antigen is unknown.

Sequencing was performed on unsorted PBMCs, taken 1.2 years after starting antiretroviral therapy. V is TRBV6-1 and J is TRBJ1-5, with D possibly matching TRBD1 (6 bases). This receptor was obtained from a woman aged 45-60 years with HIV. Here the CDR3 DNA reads TGTGCCAGCAGTGAAGACAGGGCAGGGCAGCCCCAGCATTTT. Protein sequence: CASSEDRAGQPQHF.